This TCR beta chain appears in the sequencing data of a study of cytomegalovirus exposure and HLA in healthy donors. Study-wide results and caveats: Common viral pathogens were later found to be apparently linked to several of the most significant clusters.

The germline V gene has CDR1 LNHNV and CDR2 YYDKDF (reference sequence). The CDR3 contains 16 residues. Trimming removed 1 base from V and 4 bases from J, with 14 bases in between. The PCR contained 60 Vbeta and 13 Jbeta primers. Profiled with immunoSEQ multiplex PCR; TCRdb holds only in-frame clones, not every one. This sample's table has about 34,000 clones. On this clone: Its target is unknown.

The sequence came from a woman aged 40 to 49 in good health and CMV-seropositive. Sequenced: PBMCs. The J gene is TRBJ2-1, the V gene TRBV15; perhaps TRBD2 as D (6 bases). CDR3 region: CATSRGRETTYNEQFF. DNA of the CDR3: TGTGCCACCAGCAGAGGGAGGGAGACTACATACAATGAGCAGTTCTTC.